A single T cell receptor beta chain is shown here with its context. The antigen is undetermined. Possible read error: a much larger clone is one base away. The data originate from a study of response to subunit inactivated influenza vaccine. Germline V gene data show CDR1 as SGHRS and CDR2 as YFSETQ. The CDR3 sequence is 17 residues long. V gave up 0 bases and J gave up 6 bases, with 18 bases separating them. MiXCR was run by TCRdb on the RT-PCR reads, yielding one entry per CDR3 protein. Of hundreds of thousands of distinct CDR3 sequences listed, approximately 14% are singletons. The study's findings and limits: Authors suggested each seasonal flu vaccination may recruit only limited numbers of new T cells.

The source was PBMCs from blood, collected around 14 days before vaccination. The chain is built from TRBV5-1 and TRBJ2-2, with D possibly matching TRBD2 (6 bases). The clonotype comes from a man aged 50 to 59 who received an inactivated influenza vaccine. The DNA for the CDR3 is TGCGCCAGCAGCTTGGGCCGAACGGGACTGGACCCCGGGGAGCTGTTTTTT. Its protein product is CASSLGRTGLDPGELFF.